Listed below are T cell receptor beta chains from one sample, sequenced in a study of cytomegalovirus exposure and HLA in healthy donors. Libraries were prepared by immunoSEQ multiplex PCR; TCRdb keeps only in-frame clonotypes and omits some of them. The table gives approximately 93,000 clones; the top ten clones make up 3.4% of it. The sequencing sample was made of PBMCs. The receptors come from a woman aged 25-40 years in good health and CMV-seronegative. The CDR3 runs from the conserved cysteine through the conserved F or W. The order of the fields is D gene, J gene, V gene, CDR3 DNA, CDR3 protein. The D gene is left open where the match is weak.

TRBD1 | TRBJ2-3 | TRBV6-1 | TGTGCCAGCAGTGAAATAGGGGACAGGGTATTTCCAGATACGCAGTATTTT | CASSEIGDRVFPDTQYF
TRBD1 | TRBJ1-6 | TRBV6-1 | TGTGCCAGCAGTGAACGGACAGGTTGGAATTCACCCCTCCACTTT | CASSERTGWNSPLHF
. | TRBJ2-7 | TRBV9 | TGTGCCAGCAGCGTTGGGGGCCTCCACTCCGACGAGCAGTACTTC | CASSVGGLHSDEQYF
. | TRBJ2-2 | TRBV19 | TGTGCCAGTAGTCCGACCGGGGAGCTGTTTTTT | CASSPTGELFF
TRBD2 | TRBJ2-3 | TRBV4-1 | TGCGCCAGCAGCCACCGTGGACTAGCGGGAAATACGCAGTATTTT | CASSHRGLAGNTQYF
. | TRBJ1-3 | TRBV16 | TGTGCCAGCAGCCCCGGGAGCTCTGGAAACACCATATATTTT | CASSPGSSGNTIYF
. | TRBJ1-1 | TRBV12-5 | TGTGCTAGTGGTTTGGTACAATCGGGGGGCACTGAAGCTTTCTTT | CASGLVQSGGTEAFF
TRBD2 | TRBJ2-3 | TRBV19 | TGTGCCAGTAGTTCCAGGGACGATGGGACTAGCGGGAGATTTGGTACGCAGTATTTT | CASSSRDDGTSGRFGTQYF
TRBD2 | TRBJ2-2 | TRBV27 | TGTGCCAGCAGTTTGGGGGGGAGTAGAAGGGCCGGGGAGCTGTTTTTT | CASSLGGSRRAGELFF
TRBD1 | TRBJ1-1 | TRBV28 | TGTGCCAGCAGTCCCCTACCGGGACAGAGGGAAGCTTTCTTT | CASSPLPGQREAFF
TRBD2 | TRBJ2-3 | TRBV5-1 | TGCGCCAGCAGCTTGGACCTAGCGGGAGTTACGCAGTATTTT | CASSLDLAGVTQYF
TRBD2 | TRBJ2-1 | TRBV7-3 | TGTGCCAGCAGCTCCGTTAGCGGGGCCGATGAGCAGTTCTTC | CASSSVSGADEQFF
. | TRBJ1-1 | TRBV18 | TGTGCCAGCTCCCTCTCGCGATTTGGTACTGAAGCTTTCTTT | CASSLSRFGTEAFF
. | TRBJ1-2 | TRBV5-4 | TGTGCCAGCAGCCTTAACTATGGCTACACCTTC | CASSLNYGYTF
TRBD2 | TRBJ2-1 | TRBV7-2 | TGTGCCAGCAGCTTAGCGGGACTAGCGGGATACAATGAGCAGTTCTTC | CASSLAGLAGYNEQFF
TRBD2 | TRBJ2-1 | TRBV7-8 | TGTGCCAGCAGCACCCGACTAGCGGGAGGCCCGGTCGCTGAGCAGTTCTTC | CASSTRLAGGPVAEQFF
. | TRBJ2-3 | TRBV6-4 | TGTGCCAGCAGTGATGGTAGCGGATACACAGATACGCAGTATTTT | CASSDGSGYTDTQYF
TRBD1 | TRBJ1-3 | TRBV7-6 | TGTGCCAGCAGCATACAGGGGGCCTGGGGAAACACCATATATTTT | CASSIQGAWGNTIYF
TRBD2 | TRBJ2-2 | TRBV7-8 | TGTGCCAGCAGCCCGACTCGGGGAGGGACCGGGGAGCTGTTTTTT | CASSPTRGGTGELFF
TRBD1 | TRBJ2-1 | TRBV7-6 | TGTGCCAGCAGCGCATCCGGGACAGGGAGCTTTTTCAGGAATGAGCAGTTCTTC | CASSASGTGSFFRNEQFF
. | TRBJ2-7 | TRBV29-1 | TGCAGCGTGGGCAGGCACTCCTACGAGCAGTACTTC | CSVGRHSYEQYF
. | TRBJ2-3 | TRBV7-2 | TGTGCCAGCAGCTTACAGGGCAGGGACACAGATACGCAGTATTTT | CASSLQGRDTDTQYF
TRBD2 | TRBJ2-1 | TRBV27 | TGTGCCAGCAGTTTATCGGCAGCGGGAGTGGGCAATGAGCAGTTCTTC | CASSLSAAGVGNEQFF
TRBD1 | TRBJ1-4 | TRBV4-1 | TGCGCCAGCAGCCCAGGACAGGGGACTGGCGAAAAACTGTTTTTT | CASSPGQGTGEKLFF
. | TRBJ2-6 | TRBV19 | TGTGCCAGTAGTACCCCGGGACAATTCCTCTCTGGGGCCAACGTCCTGACTTTC | CASSTPGQFLSGANVLTF
. | TRBJ2-3 | TRBV5-1 | TGCGCCAGCAGCTTGGCCTCCCAGGGGTCCCCAGATACGCAGTATTTT | CASSLASQGSPDTQYF
TRBD2 | TRBJ2-1 | TRBV11-3 | TGTGCCAGCAGCCCCCGGGAGGGTAAGTTCTTC | CASSPREGKFF
. | TRBJ1-2 | TRBV30 | TGTGCCTGGAGTCCTTGGGAGGATGGCTACACCTTC | CAWSPWEDGYTF
. | TRBJ1-4 | TRBV7-2 | TGTGCCAGCAGCTTAGACCGGGGGGAGAGTGAAAAACTGTTTTTT | CASSLDRGESEKLFF
TRBD1 | TRBJ1-2 | TRBV27 | TGTGCCAGCAGTTTATTCAAGGGGGCAGGGGGCTACACCTTC | CASSLFKGAGGYTF
TRBD1 | TRBJ1-1 | TRBV5-8 | TGTGCCAGCAGCTTGGACTGGACAGGGGCTTTCTTT | CASSLDWTGAFF
. | TRBJ2-3 | TRBV30 | TGTGCCTGGAGTCGGGTAGACACAGATACGCAGTATTTT | CAWSRVDTDTQYF
TRBD2 | TRBJ2-1 | TRBV5-8 | TGTGCCAGCAGCTTGAGGCTAGCGGAGAACAATGAGCAGTTCTTC | CASSLRLAENNEQFF
TRBD1 | TRBJ1-6 | TRBV6-5 | TGTGCCAGCAGTTACGGGACAGGTTCACCCCTCCACTTT | CASSYGTGSPLHF
TRBD2 | TRBJ2-1 | TRBV19 | TGTGCCAGTAATGGCGGGGGGCTGAACTACAATGAGCAGTTCTTC | CASNGGGLNYNEQFF
. | TRBJ1-4 | TRBV7-8 | TGTGCCAGCAGCCTCTCAACTAATGAAAAACTGTTTTTT | CASSLSTNEKLFF
. | TRBJ2-3 | TRBV2 | TGTGCCAGCTCGGGGGTAGATACGCAGTATTTT | CASSGVDTQYF
TRBD2 | TRBJ2-6 | TRBV9 | TGTGCCAGCAGCGTAAGCGGGGTTTACTCTGGGGCCAACGTCCTGACTTTC | CASSVSGVYSGANVLTF
TRBD1 | TRBJ2-5 | TRBV7-8 | TGTGCCAGCAGCTTAGCACAGGGGTGGTACTTC | CASSLAQGWYF
. | TRBJ2-7 | TRBV19 | TGTGCCAGTAGTATAACGTTCGGGACATTCTACGAGCAGTACTTC | CASSITFGTFYEQYF
. | TRBJ1-5 | TRBV5-5 | TGTGCCAGCAGCTTAAGTGGGGGCGGCAATCAGCCCCAGCATTTT | CASSLSGGGNQPQHF
TRBD1 | TRBJ2-5 | TRBV9 | TGTGCCAGCAGCGGGGGGACAGGCGACTTGGAGACCCAGTACTTC | CASSGGTGDLETQYF
. | TRBJ1-1 | TRBV15 | TGTGCCACCAGCAGGGACCGGGCCTGGAGGAGGATGAACACTGAAGCTTTCTTT | CATSRDRAWRRMNTEAFF
. | TRBJ1-5 | TRBV5-6 | TGTGCCAGCAGCGCAGGGAATAGCAATCAGCCCCAGCATTTT | CASSAGNSNQPQHF
TRBD1 | TRBJ1-2 | TRBV6-1 | TGTGCCAGCAGTTCAACCGGGACAGGGTACTATGGCTACACCTTC | CASSSTGTGYYGYTF
. | TRBJ2-7 | TRBV29-1 | TGCAGCGTTGGCCTAGCTGCAACCTACGAGCAGTACTTC | CSVGLAATYEQYF
. | TRBJ2-2 | TRBV6-1 | TGTGCCAGCCGGTCACCGAACACCGGGGAGCTGTTTTTT | CASRSPNTGELFF
TRBD2 | TRBJ2-1 | TRBV7-8 | TGTGCCAGCAGCCCTAGACTAGCGGGAGACTACAATGAGCAGTTCTTC | CASSPRLAGDYNEQFF
. | TRBJ2-7 | TRBV18 | TGTGCCAGCTCACCAACCCAGGGCTACGAGCAGTACTTC | CASSPTQGYEQYF
TRBD1 | TRBJ2-1 | TRBV9 | TGTGCCAGCAGCGCCGGGACAGGGACCTACAATGAGCAGTTCTTC | CASSAGTGTYNEQFF